Below are 25 T cell receptor delta chains sequenced from a single sample in a study of gamma delta lymphoproliferative disorders and STAT genes. PBMCs from patients and controls supplied the genomic DNA for sequencing. TCRdb called clones from the multiplex PCR reads again using CATT. The data show fewer than 3,500 delta-chain clones, approximately 1.2% seen once. Sequencing used blood. The receptors here all came from a human donor in good health.

This clone has more than one count but fewer than ten. TCRdb shows a much larger clone's protein in place of this DNA's translation, and the two differ at residue 5, likely through a read error; the protein shown is translated from the DNA. This rearrangement joins TRDV2 to TRDJ1; the match to TRDD3 covers 12 bases. J lost 1 base, V lost 3 bases, and 11 bases had no gene match. Germline CDR1 is GEAIGNYY and CDR2 is EKD. The length of the CDR3 is 18 residues. CDR3 nucleotides: TGTGCCTGTGACGCCGTCACTGGGGGATACCCCTCCACCGATAAACTCATCTTT. Its protein product is CACDAVTGGYPSTDKLIF.

On this clone itself: This likely reflects a read error, since a far larger clone is one base away. The rearrangement joins TRDV2 to TRDJ1; 8 bases are a match to TRDD3. Germline V lookup: CDR1 GEAIGNYY, CDR2 EKD. The CDR3 runs to 15 residues. In DNA, the CDR3 is TGTGCCCGTGACACCGTTGGGGGATACACCGATAAACTCATCTTT. This encodes CARDTVGGYTDKLIF.

Notes on this clone: The TCRdb protein comes from a much larger clone and disagrees with this DNA's translation at residue 12, likely due to a read error; the protein given here is derived from the DNA. The rearrangement uses TRDV2 and TRDJ1; D might be TRDD2 (6 bases). The CDR3 extends over 20 amino acids. From germline, CDR1 is GEAIGNYY and CDR2 EKD. Deletions cut 0 bases from V and 3 bases from J, with 28 bases between. The CDR3 DNA follows: TGTGCCTGTGACACCGTCGGGCCTCATCCTACTGAGGATAGTCCCGATAAACTCATCTTT. As protein: CACDTVGPHPTEDSPDKLIF.

This clone was detected a few times. The TCRdb protein comes from a much larger clone and disagrees with this DNA's translation at residue 9, likely due to a read error; the protein given here is derived from the DNA. V is TRDV2 and J is TRDJ1; 7 nucleotides agree with TRDD3. Trimming removed 3 bases from V and 1 base from J; junction bases left unmatched: 16. CDR1 is GEAIGNYY, CDR2 EKD, per germline. The CDR3 loop spans 18 amino acids. The CDR3 DNA sequence: TGTGCCTGTGACCCCCTCCAGTCGAGGGATACTTTCACCGATAAACTCATCTTT. Its protein product is CACDPLQSRDTFTDKLIF.

As to this clone: This likely reflects a read error, since a far larger clone is one base away. This chain links TRDV2 with TRDJ3, with D possibly matching TRDD3 (5 bases). The CDR3 spans 22 residues. The germline V and J ends were trimmed by 3 bases and 2 bases, with 28 bases remaining between them. CDR1 is GEAIGNYY, CDR2 EKD, per germline. The chain's CDR3 is CACDPTLGLAGDYPWDTRQMFF. CDR3 nucleotides: TGTGCCTGTGACCCAACCTTGGGGTTGGCTGGCGATTACCCCTGGGACACCCGACAGATGTTTTTC.

No V gene was called, though TRDJ1 was called as the J gene; the DNA was not used to check the table's D call, TRDD3. CDR3 length equals 21 residues. The CDR3 sequence: CAFSSPTGWGYREMYTDKLIF. CDR3 nucleotides: TGTGCCTTTAGTAGTCCTACTGGCTGGGGATACCGGGAGATGTACACCGATAAACTCATCTTT.

As to this clone: The protein TCRdb lists belongs to a much larger clone and differs from this DNA's translation at residue 12, which points to a read error; the protein shown is made from the DNA. The chain carries TRDV2 and TRDJ1, with TRDD3 matching over 8 bases. Germline assignment: CDR1 GEAIGNYY and CDR2 EKD. Trimming at V came to 3 bases and at J to 3 bases, leaving 14 bases not matched to a gene. The CDR3 length is 17 residues. CDR3 bases: TGTGCCTGTGACGAAGTCTCCGTACTGGGGGTGTCCGATAAACTCATCTTT. This gives the protein CACDEVSVLGVSDKLIF.

V usage is TRDV1 and J usage is TRDJ1, with 9 bases lining up with TRDD3. The CDR3 has 18 amino acids. In germline, CDR1 is TSWWSYY, CDR2 QGS. J gave up 0 bases and V 3 bases, and 11 bases lay outside the gene matches. CDR3 residues: CALGEFWGIPGYTDKLIF. DNA for the CDR3: TGTGCTCTTGGGGAGTTCTGGGGGATTCCTGGGTACACCGATAAACTCATCTTT.

Concerning this clone itself: TCRdb records a much larger clone's protein for this DNA, with a difference at residue 3 that likely arises from a read error; the protein given is the translation of the DNA. The J gene is TRDJ1, the V gene TRDV2; tentative D call: TRDD3 (6 bases). The CDR3 is 15 amino acids. The germline CDR1 and CDR2 sequences are GEAIGNYY and EKD. CDR3 amino acids: CAYDILGTNTDKLIF. CDR3 nucleotides: TGTGCCTATGACATCCTGGGGACGAACACCGATAAACTCATCTTT.

A note on this clone: This likely came from a read error, as a far larger clone is one base away. The sample carries other DNA sequences with the same CDR3. This rearrangement joins TRDV1 to TRDJ1; TRDD3 aligns across 10 bases. From germline, CDR1 is TSWWSYY and CDR2 QGS. The V gene end was trimmed by 5 bases and the J gene end by 0 bases; junction bases not matched to a gene: 9. The CDR3 spans 17 residues. The CDR3 region has the DNA TGTGCTCTTGGGCCCACGGGGGGGATACGCCACACCGATAAACTCATCTTT. Translation gives CALGPTGGIRHTDKLIF.

This clone was counted only a few times. TCRdb pairs this DNA with a much larger clone's protein that differs at residue 7, likely a read error; the protein shown was translated from the DNA. The chain combines TRDV2 with TRDJ1, with 12 bases that match TRDD3. The CDR3 has 18 residues. V lost 0 bases, J lost 4 bases, and 11 bases stayed unmatched. Per germline, CDR1 GEAIGNYY and CDR2 EKD. As DNA, the CDR3 is TGTGCCTGTGACACCGTCATGGGCTGGGGGATACGAAGCGATAAACTCATCTTT. This gives the protein CACDTVMGWGIRSDKLIF.

Comment on this clone: The TCRdb protein comes from a much larger clone and disagrees with this DNA's translation at residue 6, likely due to a read error; the protein given here is derived from the DNA. V gene TRDV2 combines with J gene TRDJ1; TRDD3 matches at 13 bases. CDR1 and CDR2 (germline): GEAIGNYY, EKD. V was clipped by 0 bases and J by 2 bases; unmatched bases: 14. The CDR3 has 20 residues. CDR3 in DNA: TGTGCCTGTGACACCGATACTACTGGGGGATACGCGGGGCAGACCGATAAACTCATCTTT. It yields the protein CACDTDTTGGYAGQTDKLIF.

This clone has more than one count but fewer than ten. This DNA translates differently at residue 9 from the TCRdb protein, which is that of a much larger clone; a read error is likely, and the protein shown is the DNA's own translation. The chain employs TRDV2 and TRDJ3, with TRDD3 matching over 7 bases. CDR1 and CDR2 (germline): GEAIGNYY, EKD. V dropped 0 bases and J dropped 2; count of bases not matched to a gene: 12. The CDR3 totals 20 residues. In nucleotides, the CDR3 is TGTGCCTGTGACACCGTCGGGGGGATGCGCGAAGCCTGGGACACCCGACAGATGTTTTTC. Its protein is CACDTVGGMREAWDTRQMFF.

Remarks on this clone: A single base is all that separates this from a far larger clone, so a read error is likely. Different DNA sequences within this sample yield the same CDR3. The chain couples TRDV2 to TRDJ1; 8 bases map to TRDD3. There are 18 residues in the CDR3. With 3 bases clipped from V and 0 bases from J, the junction kept 14 bases outside the gene matches. Germline V gene sequence: CDR1 GEAIGNYY, CDR2 EKD. CDR3 sequence: CACDPVLGDTTYTDKLIF. The CDR3 bases are TGTGCCTGTGACCCCGTACTAGGGGATACCACGTACACCGATAAACTCATCTTT.

To note about this clone: For this DNA, TCRdb reports the protein of a much larger clone, which diverges at residue 6, most likely from a read error; the protein presented here is translated directly from the DNA. The chain is built from TRDV2 and TRDJ1, with a tentative D call TRDD3 (6 bases). Germline V CDR1 and CDR2: GEAIGNYY, EKD. The CDR3 runs to 14 residues. V lost 3 bases and J lost 3, with 13 bases in between. The CDR3 sequence is CACDPSGEADKLIF. CDR3 nucleotide sequence: TGTGCCTGTGACCCCTCGGGGGAGGCCGATAAACTCATCTTT.

This clone was seen a few times. One base separates it from a far larger clone, so it is likely a read error. Other DNA sequences from this sample encode an identical CDR3 as well. The V gene is TRDV2, the J gene TRDJ1, with 13 bases identical to TRDD3. Germline values: CDR1 GEAIGNYY, CDR2 EKD. The CDR3 contains 20 residues. DNA of the CDR3: TGTGCTTGTGACGACTCTTTCCGTACTGGGGGATACGCGGGAACCGATAAACTCATCTTT. This sequence encodes CACDDSFRTGGYAGTDKLIF.

This clone was detected only a few times. The protein in TCRdb stems from a much larger clone and differs at residue 8 from this DNA's translation, likely a read error; here the protein is translated from the DNA. The CDR3 is CACDTVVVGGREYTDKLIF. In DNA form, the CDR3 reads TGTGCCTGTGACACCGTGGTGGTTGGGGGACGCGAGTACACCGATAAACTCATCTTT. The chain links TRDV2 to TRDJ1; 7 nucleotides line up with TRDD3. Germline CDR1 is GEAIGNYY and CDR2 is EKD. This CDR3 contains 19 residues. Unmatched junction bases numbered 15, after V lost 0 bases and J lost 0 bases.

This clone appeared a few times. TCRdb's protein, taken from a much larger clone, differs from this DNA's translation at residue 11, likely owing to a read error; the protein displayed comes from the DNA. The J gene is TRDJ1, the V gene TRDV2; D is unclear. Trimming shortened V by 2 bases and J by 6 bases, and 18 bases separated the two germline ends. The CDR3 length is 15 residues. Germline V gives CDR1 GEAIGNYY, CDR2 EKD. The CDR3 is CACDSLVLRANKLIF. CDR3 coding DNA: TGTGCCTGTGACAGCCTGGTCTTAAGGGCCAATAAACTCATCTTT.

A few counts support this clone. TCRdb lists the protein of a much larger clone for this DNA, which differs at residue 16, so this is likely a read error; the protein given here is translated from the DNA itself. This chain connects TRDV1 to TRDJ1; 10 bases align to TRDD3. The germline V gene encodes CDR1 TSWWSYY and CDR2 QGS. The CDR3 loop spans 17 amino acids. The CDR3 DNA reads TGTGCTCTTGGGGAACTTTCCTGGGGGATATTCACCGATAAACTCACCTTT. Its translation: CALGELSWGIFTDKLTF.

Here the J gene is TRDJ1 and the V gene is not called; the table's D call of TRDD3 was not tested on the DNA. The CDR3 is 22 amino acids. In DNA, the CDR3 is TGTGCTTCATTGTGCCTTCCTAATACTGGGGGATACGCGTATGTAAGCGCCGATAAACTCATCTTT. Amino acid sequence: CASLCLPNTGGYAYVSADKLIF.

A word on this clone: TCRdb has a much larger clone's protein, which differs at residue 3 from the translation of this DNA, likely because of a read error; what is shown is the protein translated from the DNA. The CDR3 nucleotides are TGTGCCCGTGACCCGCTGCCACTTTCTGGGGGATACGGCGAGACCGATAAACTCATCTTT. Encoded protein: CARDPLPLSGGYGETDKLIF. V usage is TRDV2 and J usage is TRDJ1; 12 bases map to TRDD3. The CDR3 contains 20 residues. Germline CDR1 is GEAIGNYY and CDR2 is EKD.

Concerning this clone: TCRdb's listed protein matches a much larger clone and diverges from this DNA's translation at residue 7, likely through a read error; the protein shown comes from the DNA. V is TRDV2 and J is TRDJ2, with TRDD3 as a possible D gene (5 bases). There are 16 residues in the CDR3. The V end was cut by 4 bases, the J end by 6 bases, with 20 bases between. Germline V gene data show CDR1 as GEAIGNYY and CDR2 as EKD. CDR3 DNA sequence: TGTGCCTGTGATCCACTGGAGGATATCGTGGCAGCACAACTCTTCTTT. This translates into CACDPLEDIVAAQLFF.

Only a few counts were recorded for this clone. The chain is built from TRDV2 and TRDJ1, with 10 bases that match TRDD3. The CDR3 is 16 amino acids. Germline CDR1 GEAIGNYY, CDR2 EKD. V lost 1 base to trimming and J lost 1 base; unmatched junction nucleotides: 5. The DNA for the CDR3 is TGTGCCTGTGACACATTGGGGGATACCGCCACCGATAAACTCATCTTT. This sequence encodes CACDTLGDTATDKLIF.

As for this clone: The protein recorded in TCRdb matches a much larger clone and deviates from this DNA's translation at residue 9, suggesting a read error; the protein here is obtained by translating the DNA. This chain links TRAV29/DV5 with TRDJ1; 9 nucleotides align to TRDD3. Losses at the gene ends were 1 base for V and 0 bases for J; bases not matched to a gene: 19. The CDR3 length is 20 residues. From germline, CDR1 is NSMFDY and CDR2 ISSIKDK. The CDR3 spells CAASSGLPLYWGTYTDKLIF. DNA for the CDR3: TGTGCAGCAAGCTCCGGCCTTCCTCTTTACTGGGGGACCTACACCGATAAACTCATCTTT.

With regard to this clone: TCRdb's listed protein matches a much larger clone and diverges from this DNA's translation at residue 8, likely through a read error; the protein shown comes from the DNA. This chain connects TRDV1 to TRDJ3, with 8 positions matching TRDD3. With V trimmed by 4 bases and J by 1 base, 15 bases remained unmatched. The germline V gene has CDR1 TSWWSYY and CDR2 QGS. The CDR3 totals 21 residues. The CDR3 region is CALGAYSHLGDDSWDTRQMFF. CDR3 DNA: TGTGCTCTTGGGGCCTATTCCCACCTGGGGGACGATTCCTGGGACACCCGACAGATGTTTTTC.